The clone carrying this TCR beta chain was counted many times. The antigen is unknown. V shed 3 bases, J shed 6 bases, and the junction held 7 bases outside the gene matches. CDR1 is MNHEY, CDR2 SMNVEV, per germline (reference sequence). The CDR3 has 16 amino acids. TCRdb re-analysed the RT-PCR reads in MiXCR, keeping a single row per CDR3 protein. The data contain a few hundred thousand distinct CDR3 sequences, approximately 20% of them singletons. The data are from a study of response to subunit inactivated influenza vaccine. Study outcomes and limitations: T cells newly recruited by each seasonal influenza vaccination are few, the authors suggested.

This clonotype originated in a man in his fifties or sixties who received an inactivated influenza vaccine. This rearrangement joins TRBV27 to TRBJ1-6, with 8 positions matching TRBD1. The source was PBMCs from blood, collected approximately 20 months after vaccination. The CDR3 loop reads CASSFTKTGVNSPLHF. DNA of the CDR3: TGTGCCAGCAGTTTCACCAAGACAGGGGTTAATTCACCCCTCCACTTT.